This TCR beta chain was sequenced in a study of CD8+ T cells in alopecia areata. The V end was cut by 7 bases, the J end by 5 bases, with 6 bases between. CDR3 length: 10 amino acids. This clone came up a few times. Its specificity is not known. Study-wide findings and caveats: In scalp, tofacitinib significantly decreased clonality and expanded CD8+ clones among the top 100. Lesional scalp, especially alopecia totalis/universalis, showed higher clonality than normal scalp.

Investigators isolated RNA and reverse transcribed it into cDNA to act as the sequencing template. The table came from immunoSEQ multiplex PCR; TCRdb's copy has only in-frame clones and leaves some out. The sample has 100,000 to 150,000 clones, 50% to 75% seen once. Treatment: oral pan-JAK inhibitor, 5-10 mg twice daily. Sequenced material: CD8+ T cells sorted from blood, taken at week 4, from a patient treated with tofacitinib. The rearrangement links TRBV23-1 to TRBJ2-7, with D unclear. TRBV23-1 is an open reading frame whose function is uncertain. This receptor was taken from a human donor with alopecia areata. The CDR3 DNA follows: TGCGCCAGCATCACGGACGAGCAGTACTTC. Residues: CASITDEQYF.